The clone carrying this T cell receptor beta chain appeared once. This entry comes from a study of CD8+ T cells in alopecia areata. Sequencing used cDNA as its template, made by extracting RNA and reverse transcribing it. TCRdb's table, derived via immunoSEQ multiplex PCR, lists solely in-frame clones and lacks some. Here the sample spans around 160,000 clones, 47% being singletons. V lost 0 bases, J lost 5 bases, and 11 bases lay in between. Germline V gene sequence: CDR1 SGHDT, CDR2 YYEEEE. This CDR3 spans 14 amino acids. This receptor was taken from a human donor with alopecia areata. Source material: CD4+ T cells sorted from blood. The gene calls are TRBV5-6 and TRBJ2-5; possible D gene TRBD1, 6 bases. The CDR3 region is CASSLDRVAETQYF. The CDR3 DNA follows: TGTGCCAGCAGCTTGGACAGGGTGGCGGAGACCCAGTACTTC.